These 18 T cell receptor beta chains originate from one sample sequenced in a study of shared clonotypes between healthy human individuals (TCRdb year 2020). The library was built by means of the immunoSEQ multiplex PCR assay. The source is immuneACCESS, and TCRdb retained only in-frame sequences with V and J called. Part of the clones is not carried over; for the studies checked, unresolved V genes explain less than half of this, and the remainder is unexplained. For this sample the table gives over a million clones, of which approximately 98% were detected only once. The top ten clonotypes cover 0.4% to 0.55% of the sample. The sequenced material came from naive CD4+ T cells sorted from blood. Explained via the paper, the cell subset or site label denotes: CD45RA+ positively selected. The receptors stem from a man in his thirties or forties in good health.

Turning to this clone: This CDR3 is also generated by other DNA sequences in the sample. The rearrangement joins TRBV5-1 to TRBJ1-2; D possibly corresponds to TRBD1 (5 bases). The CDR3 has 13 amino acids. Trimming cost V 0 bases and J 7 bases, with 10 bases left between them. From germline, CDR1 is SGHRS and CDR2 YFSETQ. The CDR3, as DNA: TGCGCCAGCAGCTTGGCAGGGCGAAGTGGCTACACCTTC. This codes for CASSLAGRSGYTF.

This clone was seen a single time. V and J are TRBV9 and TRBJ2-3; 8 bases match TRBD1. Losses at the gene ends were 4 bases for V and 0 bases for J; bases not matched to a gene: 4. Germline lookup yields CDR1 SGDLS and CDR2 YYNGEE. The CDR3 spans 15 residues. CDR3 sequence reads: CASSQWTGSTDTQYF. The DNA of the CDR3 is TGTGCCAGCAGCCAGTGGACAGGGAGCACAGATACGCAGTATTTT.

The CDR3 region has the DNA TGTGCCAGCAGCTTGGGACTTCCCATCCGGGGTGAGCAGTTCTTC. Translated, it gives CASSLGLPIRGEQFF. The chain couples TRBV5-4 to TRBJ2-1, with D perhaps matching TRBD2 (5 bases). The CDR3 totals 15 residues. CDR1 SGHNT and CDR2 YYREEE come from the germline V gene (reference sequence). V was clipped by 0 bases and J by 9 bases, with 16 bases between them.

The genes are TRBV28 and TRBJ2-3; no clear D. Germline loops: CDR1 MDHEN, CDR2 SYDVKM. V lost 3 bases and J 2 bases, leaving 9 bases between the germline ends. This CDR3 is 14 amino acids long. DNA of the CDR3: TGTGCCAGCAGTTTGGGGTTCTCCACAGATACGCAGTATTTT. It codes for CASSLGFSTDTQYF.

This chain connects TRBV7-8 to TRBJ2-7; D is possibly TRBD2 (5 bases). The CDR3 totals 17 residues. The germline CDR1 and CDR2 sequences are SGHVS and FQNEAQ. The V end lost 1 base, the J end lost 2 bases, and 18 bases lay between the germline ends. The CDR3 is CASSLDSRLSITYEQYF. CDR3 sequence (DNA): TGTGCCAGCAGCTTAGACAGCCGACTAAGCATTACCTACGAGCAGTACTTC.

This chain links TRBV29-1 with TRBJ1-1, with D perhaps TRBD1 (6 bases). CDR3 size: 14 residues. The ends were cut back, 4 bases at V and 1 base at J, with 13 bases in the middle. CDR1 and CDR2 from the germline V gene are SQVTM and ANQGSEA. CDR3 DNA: TGCAGCGTTGTTTGGGGACACCCGAACACTGAAGCTTTCTTT. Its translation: CSVVWGHPNTEAFF.

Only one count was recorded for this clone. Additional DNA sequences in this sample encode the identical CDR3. The chain's CDR3 is CASSGANSNQPQHF. In nucleotides, the CDR3 is TGTGCCAGCAGTGGTGCAAACAGCAATCAGCCCCAGCATTTT. The J gene is TRBJ1-5, the V gene TRBV2; D is undetermined. Germline CDR1 SNHLY, CDR2 FYNNEI. The CDR3 totals 14 residues. The V and J ends lost 4 bases and 1 base respectively, with 8 bases between them.

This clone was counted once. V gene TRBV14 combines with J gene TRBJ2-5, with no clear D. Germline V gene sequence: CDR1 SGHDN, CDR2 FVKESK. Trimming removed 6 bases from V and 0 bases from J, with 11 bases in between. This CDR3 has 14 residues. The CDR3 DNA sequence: TGTGCCAGCAGTATAAACAGCAACCAAGAGACCCAGTACTTC. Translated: CASSINSNQETQYF. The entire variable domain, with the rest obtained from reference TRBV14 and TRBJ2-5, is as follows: EAGVTQFPSHSVIEKGQTVTLRCDPISGHDNLYWYRRVMGKEIKFLLHFVKESKQDESGMPNNRFLAERTGGTYSTLKVQPAELEDSGVYFCASSINSNQETQYFGPGTRLLVL.

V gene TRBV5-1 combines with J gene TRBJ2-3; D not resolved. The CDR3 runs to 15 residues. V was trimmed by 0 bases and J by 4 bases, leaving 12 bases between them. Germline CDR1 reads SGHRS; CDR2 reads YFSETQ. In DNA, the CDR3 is TGCGCCAGCAGCTTGGAGGGCTTAACGGCAGATACGCAGTATTTT. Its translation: CASSLEGLTADTQYF.

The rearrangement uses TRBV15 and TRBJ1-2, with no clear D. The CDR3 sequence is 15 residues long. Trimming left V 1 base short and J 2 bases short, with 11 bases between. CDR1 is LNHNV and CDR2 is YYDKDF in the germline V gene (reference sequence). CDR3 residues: CATSRAIGWNYGYTF. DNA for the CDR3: TGTGCCACCAGCAGAGCAATAGGGTGGAACTATGGCTACACCTTC.

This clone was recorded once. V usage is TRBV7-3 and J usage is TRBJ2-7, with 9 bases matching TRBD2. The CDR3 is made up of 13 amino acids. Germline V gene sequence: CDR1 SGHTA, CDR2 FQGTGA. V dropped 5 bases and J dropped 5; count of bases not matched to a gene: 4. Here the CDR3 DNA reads TGTGCCAGCAGCGCAGGACTAGCGAACGAGCAGTACTTC. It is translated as CASSAGLANEQYF.

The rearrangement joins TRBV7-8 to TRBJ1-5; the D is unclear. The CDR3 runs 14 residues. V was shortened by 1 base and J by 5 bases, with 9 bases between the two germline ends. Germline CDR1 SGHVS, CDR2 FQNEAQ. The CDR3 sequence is CASSLEPAYQPQHF. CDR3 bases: TGTGCCAGCAGCTTAGAGCCTGCCTATCAGCCCCAGCATTTT.

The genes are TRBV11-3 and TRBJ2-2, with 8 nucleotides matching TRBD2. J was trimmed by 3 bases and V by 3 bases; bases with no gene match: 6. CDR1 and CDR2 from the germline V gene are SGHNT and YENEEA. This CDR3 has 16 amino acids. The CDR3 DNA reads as TGTGCCAGCAGCTTCGGACTAGCCTTCGACACCGGGGAGCTGTTTTTT. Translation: CASSFGLAFDTGELFF.

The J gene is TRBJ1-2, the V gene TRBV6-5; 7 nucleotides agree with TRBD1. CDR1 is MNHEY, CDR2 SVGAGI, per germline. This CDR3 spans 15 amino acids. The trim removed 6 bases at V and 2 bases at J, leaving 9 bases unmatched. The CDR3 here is CASRFQTGYNYGYTF. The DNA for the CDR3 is TGTGCCAGCAGATTCCAGACAGGGTACAACTATGGCTACACCTTC.

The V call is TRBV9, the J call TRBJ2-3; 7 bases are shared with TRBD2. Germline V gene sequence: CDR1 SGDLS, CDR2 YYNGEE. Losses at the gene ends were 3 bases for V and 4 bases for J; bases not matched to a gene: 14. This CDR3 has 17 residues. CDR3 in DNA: TGTGCCAGCAGCGCGGACGACGGCGGGAGCTACTCAGATACGCAGTATTTT. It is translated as CASSADDGGSYSDTQYF.

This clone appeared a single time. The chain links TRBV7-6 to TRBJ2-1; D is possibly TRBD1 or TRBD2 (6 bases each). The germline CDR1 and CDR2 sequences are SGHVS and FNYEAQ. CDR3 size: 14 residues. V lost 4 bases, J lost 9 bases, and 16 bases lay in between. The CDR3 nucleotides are TGTGCCAGCAGCTCCTCCGGGGGCGTTGGTGAGCAGTTCTTC. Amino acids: CASSSSGGVGEQFF.

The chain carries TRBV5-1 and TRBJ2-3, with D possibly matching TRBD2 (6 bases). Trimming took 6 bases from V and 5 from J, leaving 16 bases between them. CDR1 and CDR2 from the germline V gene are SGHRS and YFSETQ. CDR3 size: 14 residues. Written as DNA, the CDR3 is TGCGCCAGCACCCGGTTAACCGGGGGAGATACGCAGTATTTT. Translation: CASTRLTGGDTQYF.

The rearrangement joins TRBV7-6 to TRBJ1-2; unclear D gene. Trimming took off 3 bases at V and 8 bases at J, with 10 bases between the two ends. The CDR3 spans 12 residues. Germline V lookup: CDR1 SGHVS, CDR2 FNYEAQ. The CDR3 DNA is TGTGCCAGCAGCTTCCGGGGAGGCGGCTACACCTTC. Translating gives CASSFRGGGYTF.